This is a list of T cell receptor beta chains from one sample in a study of early T cells in non-severe SARS-CoV-2 infection. MiXCR was run by TCRdb on the 5' RACE reads, yielding one entry per CDR3 protein. Here the sample spans tens of thousands of distinct CDR3 sequences, 9% to 15% being singletons. Sequencing was done on a sample of whole blood. These receptors were collected from an adult who was a healthcare worker with PCR-confirmed SARS-CoV-2 infection or an uninfected control (not recorded which). The CDR3 runs from the conserved cysteine through the conserved F or W. The D gene is left open where the match is weak. Only part of the rows carry a size: once, few, many, or a class if the clone is expanded.

v_call	clone_size	j_call	d_call	cdr3_nt	cdr3_aa
TRBV7-3	many	TRBJ2-2	.	TGTGCCAGCAGCCCCCAGGACGGGACCGGGGAGCTGTTTTTT	CASSPQDGTGELFF
TRBV5-1	.	TRBJ2-2	TRBD2	TGCGCCAGCAGCTCAACTAGCGGGGGGGCCGCCGCCGGGGAGCTGTTTTTT	CASSSTSGGAAAGELFF
TRBV4-3	many	TRBJ2-7	.	TGCGCCAGCAGCCAAGATCCGACGCCCCACTACGAGCAGTACTTC	CASSQDPTPHYEQYF
TRBV4-2	few	TRBJ2-7	.	TGTGCCAGCAGCTCAGGACAGCCCTACGAGCAGTACTTC	CASSSGQPYEQYF
TRBV9	many	TRBJ2-2	.	TGTGCCAGCAGCGTCGGGGGCACGAACACCGGGGAGCTGTTTTTT	CASSVGGTNTGELFF
TRBV10-3	once	TRBJ2-5	.	TGTGCCATCAGTGGATCACAAGAGACCCAGTACTTC	CAISGSQETQYF
TRBV5-5	many	TRBJ1-1	TRBD1	TGTGCCAGCAGCACAACCGGGACAGGCTTTATGAACACTGAAGCTTTCTTT	CASSTTGTGFMNTEAFF
TRBV10-2	many	TRBJ2-6	.	TGCGCCAGCAGACAGGGTCGACTAGATCGACCTCCCGCCGCGGGTTTTGGGGCCAACGTCCTGACTTTC	CASRQGRLDRPPAAGFGANVLTF
TRBV28	many	TRBJ1-2	.	TGTGCCAGCAGTTTCTCCGACGGCTATGGCTACACCTTC	CASSFSDGYGYTF
TRBV2	.	TRBJ2-1	.	TGTGCCAGCAGTGAAGCGCGGTTGGGCAATGAGCAGTTCTTC	CASSEARLGNEQFF
TRBV5-1	.	TRBJ2-2	.	TGCGCCAGCAGCACCCTAGCAGGCGGGGAGCTGTTTTTT	CASSTLAGGELFF
TRBV5-6	few	TRBJ2-5	.	TGTGCCAGCAGCGGGGAGGGACAGTTCCAAGAGACCCAGTACTTC	CASSGEGQFQETQYF
TRBV24-1	few	TRBJ1-1	.	TGTGCCACCAGTGAGAGGCCAGATGCTGAAGCTTTCTTT	CATSERPDAEAFF
TRBV14	many	TRBJ1-2	.	TGTGCCAGCAGCCACCAACATGTCAGTGGCTACACCTTC	CASSHQHVSGYTF
TRBV20-1	.	TRBJ2-3	TRBD2	TGCAGTGCTAGGGAGCGGGGGGGCCCAGATACGCAGTATTTT	CSARERGGPDTQYF
TRBV7-9	.	TRBJ1-1	.	TGTGCCAGCAGCCGGGACGGACTCACCGAAGCTTTCTTT	CASSRDGLTEAFF